These 28 T cell receptor beta chains share one sample of origin, sequenced in a study of T cell responses to AZD1222 COVID-19 vaccine (dated by TCRdb to the early 2020s). This sample's time point label indicates: baseline before first vaccination. The library was generated by the immunoSEQ multiplex PCR assay. In TCRdb, the immuneACCESS table is reduced to in-frame sequences with V and J assigned. These tables do not hold every clone; where another copy was compared, an unresolved V gene accounts for under half, and the others remain unexplained. The sample yields some 92,000 clones; approximately 91% were counted once. The ten most abundant clones make up approximately 8.3% of the sample. This specimen consisted of peripheral blood, obtained on day 0 of AZD1222 vaccination. The source of these receptors is an adult in good health.

This sequence joins TRBV2 and TRBJ1-5, with 7 bases that match TRBD1. The CDR3 totals 15 residues. After removal of 6 bases from V and 6 bases from J, the junction contained 11 bases not matched to a gene. CDR1 and CDR2 from the germline V gene are SNHLY and FYNNEI. CDR3 protein: CASSAQGVSVQPQHF. CDR3 in DNA: TGTGCCAGCAGCGCTCAGGGGGTGTCAGTTCAGCCCCAGCATTTT.

The chain has TRBV9 and TRBJ2-7, with D possibly being TRBD2 (6 bases). This CDR3 is built from 14 residues. V was clipped by 0 bases and J by 2 bases, with 9 bases between them. Germline values: CDR1 SGDLS, CDR2 YYNGEE. The CDR3 region is CASSVGGGTYEQYF. In nucleotides, the CDR3 is TGTGCCAGCAGCGTAGGCGGCGGGACCTACGAGCAGTACTTC.

The chain recombines TRBV9 with TRBJ2-3; D is ambiguous. Germline V CDR1 and CDR2: SGDLS, YYNGEE. The CDR3 is 13 residues long. V gave up 2 bases and J gave up 4 bases, with 8 bases separating them. This CDR3 reads CASSVAESDTQYF. The CDR3 DNA reads TGTGCCAGCAGCGTGGCGGAGTCAGATACGCAGTATTTT.

The chain carries TRBV29-1 and TRBJ1-5; D is unclear. CDR1 SQVTM and CDR2 ANQGSEA come from the germline V gene. The CDR3 consists of 14 residues. V lost 4 bases and J 0 bases, leaving 10 bases between the germline ends. The CDR3 DNA is TGCAGCGTTGCCCAGACATATAGCAATCAGCCCCAGCATTTT. This sequence encodes CSVAQTYSNQPQHF.

This chain connects TRBV15 to TRBJ1-2; TRBD1 matches 8 bases. Germline-derived CDR1 and CDR2 are LNHNV and YYDKDF (reference sequence). The CDR3 loop spans 14 amino acids. The V segment lost 5 bases and the J segment 6 bases; nucleotides outside the gene matches: 8. CDR3 loop: CATSYGQGRDGYTF. The CDR3 nucleotides read TGTGCCACCAGCTACGGACAGGGTCGGGATGGCTACACCTTC.

The chain combines TRBV2 with TRBJ2-2; D is uncertain. Trimming took 3 bases from V and 3 from J, leaving 8 bases between them. In germline, CDR1 is SNHLY, CDR2 FYNNEI. The CDR3 has 14 amino acids. The CDR3 protein is CASSEEVDTGELFF. CDR3 in DNA: TGTGCCAGCAGTGAGGAAGTCGACACCGGGGAGCTGTTTTTT.

V usage is TRBV2 and J usage is TRBJ2-7, with D unresolved. Trimming left V 8 bases short and J 3 bases short, with 17 bases between. CDR1 and CDR2 (germline): SNHLY, FYNNEI. This CDR3 is built from 14 residues. The CDR3 DNA follows: TGTGCCAGCCGTATTGGCAGTACTATCTACGAGCAGTACTTC. Translation: CASRIGSTIYEQYF.

The chain joins TRBV7-9 to TRBJ2-1, with 16 bases that match TRBD2. With V trimmed by 3 bases and J by 8 bases, 13 bases remained unmatched. Germline V lookup: CDR1 SEHNR, CDR2 FQNEAQ (reference sequence). This CDR3 contains 19 residues. CDR3 sequence reads: CASSFLPGLAGGPRDEQFF. The CDR3 coding sequence is TGTGCCAGCAGCTTTCTACCGGGACTAGCGGGAGGGCCGCGTGATGAGCAGTTCTTC.

The J gene is TRBJ2-1, the V gene TRBV6-5, with 7 bases fitting TRBD1. Per the germline V gene, CDR1 is MNHEY and CDR2 is SVGAGI. CDR3 length: 14 residues. With V trimmed by 8 bases and J by 5 bases, 9 bases remained unmatched. For the CDR3, the DNA is TGTGCCAGCCGAGACAGGGAGACGCACAATGAGCAGTTCTTC. Amino acid sequence: CASRDRETHNEQFF.

The rearrangement joins TRBV7-9 to TRBJ2-1; 14 bases agree with TRBD2. This CDR3 spans 16 amino acids. J lost 7 bases, V lost 1 base, and 3 bases had no gene match. Germline lookup yields CDR1 SEHNR and CDR2 FQNEAQ (reference sequence). DNA for the CDR3: TGTGCCAGCAGCTTAGGACTAGCGGGGGGGCAGAATGAGCAGTTCTTC. Its protein is CASSLGLAGGQNEQFF.

This chain joins TRBV18 and TRBJ1-1; the D is unclear. The V end lost 3 bases, the J end lost 10 bases, and 21 bases lay between the germline ends. Germline V lookup: CDR1 KGHSH, CDR2 LQKENI. The CDR3 spans 15 residues. The CDR3 DNA follows: TGTGCCAGCTCACCTCTTAACAGCGATGGCTCTGGAGCTTTCTTT. It specifies CASSPLNSDGSGAFF.

The J gene is TRBJ2-3, the V gene TRBV24-1; D might be TRBD1 (5 bases). The CDR3 is 13 residues long. Trimming left V 5 bases short and J 5 bases short, with 10 bases between. Looked up from germline, CDR1 is KGHDR and CDR2 is SFDVKD. The CDR3 is CATSGAGIDTQYF. The CDR3, as DNA: TGTGCCACCAGTGGGGCAGGGATAGATACGCAGTATTTT.

This clone showed up just a few times. J is TRBJ1-1 and V is TRBV10-1; D ambiguous. V shed 4 bases and J shed 4 bases, with 13 bases lying between them. The CDR3 loop spans 14 amino acids. Germline CDR1 reads WNHNN; CDR2 reads SYGVQD (reference sequence). In nucleotides, the CDR3 is TGCGCCAGCAGTGCCCTGTTGGGTACCACTGAAGCTTTCTTT. This sequence encodes CASSALLGTTEAFF.

The chain recombines TRBV2 with TRBJ1-1; 9 bases line up with TRBD1. Germline CDR1 is SNHLY and CDR2 is FYNNEI. The V and J ends lost 6 bases and 7 bases, in that order; junction bases with no gene match: 9. The CDR3 covers 14 residues. The CDR3, as DNA: TGTGCCAGCAGAAAACCGGGACAGGGAGGTGAAGCTTTCTTT. Translated: CASRKPGQGGEAFF.

This clone was observed a handful of times. Here the CDR3 reads CASSDRVGNEKLFF. In nucleotides, the CDR3 is TGTGCCAGCAGCGACAGGGTTGGTAATGAAAAACTGTTTTTT. The chain joins TRBV9 to TRBJ1-4; D perhaps matches TRBD1 (6 bases). Per germline, CDR1 SGDLS and CDR2 YYNGEE. CDR3 size: 14 residues. V gave up 3 bases and J gave up 4 bases, with 10 bases separating them.

This clone occurred a few times. The DNA of the CDR3 is TGTGCCAGCAGTGGGGATAACTATGGCTACACCTTC. This codes for CASSGDNYGYTF. V is TRBV2 and J is TRBJ1-2; D unclear. Deletions cut 4 bases from V and 1 base from J, with 4 bases between. The CDR3 runs to 12 residues. CDR1 and CDR2 (germline): SNHLY, FYNNEI.

The rearrangement joins TRBV7-3 to TRBJ2-2; the D gene could be TRBD1 or TRBD2 (6 bases each). The CDR3 runs 14 residues. V lost 5 bases, J lost 0 bases, and 7 bases lay in between. Germline V lookup: CDR1 SGHTA, CDR2 FQGTGA. The CDR3 DNA sequence: TGTGCCAGCAGCAGGGGGGCGAACACCGGGGAGCTGTTTTTT. This gives the protein CASSRGANTGELFF.

The rearrangement links TRBV2 to TRBJ2-7, with a possible D match to TRBD2 (6 bases). Germline values: CDR1 SNHLY, CDR2 FYNNEI. The CDR3 consists of 12 residues. V was clipped by 6 bases and J by 11 bases, with 17 bases between them. CDR3 sequence: CASRGGLGGEYF. The CDR3, as DNA: TGTGCCAGCAGGGGTGGACTGGGCGGGGAGTACTTC.

V usage is TRBV6-5 and J usage is TRBJ2-3, with D perhaps matching TRBD1 or TRBD2 (5 bases each). CDR3 length: 15 amino acids. The germline gives CDR1 MNHEY, CDR2 SVGAGI. V gave up 0 bases and J gave up 4 bases, with 11 bases separating them. In DNA form, the CDR3 reads TGTGCCAGCAGTTACTCCCCGCAGGGAGCAGATACGCAGTATTTT. This codes for CASSYSPQGADTQYF.

The chain carries TRBV13 and TRBJ1-2; D perhaps matches TRBD1 (6 bases). Per germline, CDR1 PRHDT and CDR2 FYEKMQ (reference sequence). The V end lost 3 bases, the J end lost 7 bases, and 12 bases lay between the germline ends. The CDR3 is 13 amino acids. Here the CDR3 reads CASSFQGQGGYTF. As DNA, the CDR3 is TGTGCCAGCAGCTTCCAGGGGCAGGGTGGCTACACCTTC.

The chain carries TRBV3-1 (or the pseudogene TRBV3-2) and TRBJ2-5; 7 bases align to TRBD2. The CDR3 contains 12 residues. Germline CDR1 LGHDT, CDR2 YNNKEL (reference sequence). The V and J ends lost 5 bases and 5 bases, in that order; junction bases with no gene match: 2. The CDR3 here is CASSSGGETQYF. The CDR3 region has the DNA TGTGCCAGCAGCTCGGGAGGCGAGACCCAGTACTTC.

This chain links TRBV27 with TRBJ1-2; D gene ambiguous. The CDR3 has 13 residues. Trimming took 5 bases from V and 1 from J, leaving 8 bases between them. Germline values: CDR1 MNHEY, CDR2 SMNVEV (reference sequence). Here the CDR3 reads CASSQLSNYGYTF. Here the CDR3 DNA reads TGTGCCAGCAGTCAGCTGAGTAACTATGGCTACACCTTC.

This sequence joins TRBV5-1 and TRBJ1-2; possibly TRBD1 for D (6 bases). V dropped 4 bases and J dropped 8 bases, with 15 bases sitting between them. CDR3 length: 13 residues. The germline V gene encodes CDR1 SGHRS and CDR2 YFSETQ. The CDR3 bases are TGCGCCAGCAGCCCGGCGGGGGCGCAAGGCTACACCTTC. Its translation is CASSPAGAQGYTF.

This chain links TRBV19 with TRBJ1-5, with TRBD1 identical over 8 bases. Trimming took 3 bases from V and 2 from J; bases not matched to a gene: 6. Germline CDR1 LNHDA, CDR2 SQIVND (reference sequence). The CDR3 runs 16 residues. The CDR3 protein is CASSMWGQVGNQPQHF. For the CDR3, the DNA is TGTGCCAGTAGTATGTGGGGACAGGTTGGCAATCAGCCCCAGCATTTT. Variable domain in full (rest from reference TRBV19 and TRBJ1-5): DGGITQSPKYLFRKEGQNVTLSCEQNLNHDAMYWYRQDPGQGLRLIYYSQIVNDFQKGDIAEGYSVSREKKESFPLTVTSAQKNPTAFYLCASSMWGQVGNQPQHFGDGTRLSIL.

J is TRBJ1-1 and V is TRBV19, with D uncertain. This CDR3 comprises 15 residues. V dropped 6 bases and J dropped 0 bases, with 14 bases sitting between them. Per germline, CDR1 LNHDA and CDR2 SQIVND (reference sequence). This CDR3 reads CASRTHGILNTEAFF. CDR3 DNA sequence: TGTGCCAGTAGGACCCACGGGATTCTGAACACTGAAGCTTTCTTT.

This clone was seen a single time. The rearrangement joins TRBV18 to TRBJ2-7; unclear D gene. The V end was cut by 4 bases, the J end by 4 bases, with 5 bases between. Germline V gives CDR1 KGHSH, CDR2 LQKENI. The CDR3 has 11 residues. Here the CDR3 reads CASSREYEQYF. The CDR3 region has the DNA TGTGCCAGCTCACGGGAATACGAGCAGTACTTC. The full variable domain, rest sourced from reference TRBV18 and TRBJ2-7, is NAGVMQNPRHLVRRRGQEARLRCSPMKGHSHVYWYRQLPEEGLKFMVYLQKENIIDESGMPKERFSAEFPKEGPSILRIQQVVRGDSAAYFCASSREYEQYFGPGTRLTVT.

The chain recombines TRBV30 with TRBJ1-3; D is possibly TRBD1 (5 bases). Germline loops: CDR1 GTSNPN, CDR2 SVGIG (reference sequence). The CDR3 consists of 15 residues. Trimming took off 3 bases at V and 3 bases at J, with 15 bases between the two ends. This CDR3 reads CAWRAGTSGGNTIYF. The CDR3 DNA is TGTGCCTGGAGGGCCGGGACGTCTGGTGGAAACACCATATATTTT.

The chain couples TRBV29-1 to TRBJ1-1; tentative D call: TRBD1 (5 bases). Germline CDR1 reads SQVTM; CDR2 reads ANQGSEA. V was clipped by 0 bases and J by 0 bases, with 8 bases between them. CDR3 length: 14 amino acids. The CDR3 region is CSVEDQGMNTEAFF. The CDR3 DNA sequence: TGCAGCGTTGAAGATCAGGGTATGAACACTGAAGCTTTCTTT.